The 10 T cell receptor beta chains given below trace back to one sample, sequenced in a study of beta chain features in type 1 diabetes. Expressed TCRB transcripts got sequenced, as all isolated RNA was reverse transcribed. The assay was immunoSEQ multiplex PCR, and TCRdb's table has in-frame clones only and misses some. The sample holds about 320,000 clones, 14% seen once. Sequencing was done on a sample of central memory CD4+ T cells from blood. These receptors originate from a man under 40 in good health.

The rearrangement joins TRBV9 to TRBJ1-5; unclear D gene. Trimming left V 0 bases short and J 3 bases short, with 4 bases between. This CDR3 contains 13 residues. Germline-derived CDR1 and CDR2 are SGDLS and YYNGEE. CDR3 protein: CASSVGYNQPQHF. CDR3 DNA sequence: TGTGCCAGCAGCGTAGGGTACAATCAGCCCCAGCATTTT.

J is TRBJ2-1 and V is TRBV7-3; 14 bases line up with TRBD2. Germline trimming cut 6 bases from V and 9 bases from J; bases unmatched to any gene: 7. Germline V gene sequence: CDR1 SGHTA, CDR2 FQGTGA. The CDR3 contains 15 residues. The CDR3 coding sequence is TGTGCCAGCAGGCCAGGACTAGCGGGAGGTGGTGAGCAGTTCTTC. Translation: CASRPGLAGGGEQFF.

This clone was seen more than once but under ten times. J is TRBJ2-5 and V is TRBV7-2, with D hard to call. The CDR3 consists of 11 residues. V was trimmed by 5 bases and J by 4 bases, leaving 5 bases between them. CDR1 and CDR2 from the germline V gene are SGHTA and FQGNSA. The CDR3 protein is CASSHGETQYF. The CDR3 bases are TGTGCCAGCAGCCACGGAGAGACCCAGTACTTC. Supplemented by reference TRBV7-2 and TRBJ2-5, the full variable domain reads GAGVSQSPSNKVTEKGKDVELRCDPISGHTALYWYRQSLGQGLEFLIYFQGNSAPDKSGLPSDRFSAERTGGSVSTLTIQRTQQEDSAVYLCASSHGETQYFGPGTRLLVL.

This clone was counted between two and nine times. This CDR3 is CASSQEAGSGYNEQFF. The CDR3 region has the DNA TGCGCCAGCAGCCAAGAAGCGGGATCGGGTTACAATGAGCAGTTCTTC. The genes are TRBV4-3 and TRBJ2-1; 7 bases map to TRBD2. The CDR3 covers 16 residues. Trimming took 0 bases from V and 4 from J; bases not matched to a gene: 6. CDR1 is LGHNA and CDR2 is YSLEER in the germline V gene.

Only a few counts were recorded for this clone. The J gene is TRBJ2-4, the V gene TRBV5-4, with 7 bases identical to TRBD1. Trimming at V came to 4 bases and at J to 0 bases, leaving 10 bases not matched to a gene. Germline V gene lookup returns CDR1 SGHNT and CDR2 YYREEE (reference sequence). The CDR3 sequence is 17 residues long. This CDR3 reads CASSGDSELLAKNIQYF. For the CDR3, the DNA is TGTGCCAGCAGCGGGGACAGCGAATTACTAGCCAAAAACATTCAGTACTTC. Based on the CDR3 plus reference TRBV5-4 and TRBJ2-4, the full variable domain is ETGVTQSPTHLIKTRGQQVTLRCSSQSGHNTVSWYQQALGQGPQFIFQYYREEENGRGNFPPRFSGLQFPNYSSELNVNALELDDSALYLCASSGDSELLAKNIQYFGAGTRLSVL.

The table lists this clone with a few counts. The rearrangement joins TRBV10-3 to TRBJ2-2, with no clear D. V was cut by 3 bases and J by 4 bases, with 6 bases left in between. The CDR3 loop spans 13 amino acids. The V gene's germline CDR1 is ENHRY and CDR2 SYGVKD. CDR3 nucleotides: TGTGCCATCAGTGACACGGTCACCGGGGAGCTGTTTTTT. Its protein is CAISDTVTGELFF.

This clone was detected only a few times. The chain recombines TRBV13 with TRBJ1-1, with 9 nucleotides matching TRBD1. After removal of 6 bases from V and 7 bases from J, the junction contained 6 bases not matched to a gene. CDR3 size: 13 residues. Germline V lookup: CDR1 PRHDT, CDR2 FYEKMQ (reference sequence). In nucleotides, the CDR3 is TGTGCCAGCAGGAAACAGGGGGCGGGTGAAGCTTTCTTT. Translation gives CASRKQGAGEAFF.

This clone was observed a handful of times. The chain is built from TRBV6-1 and TRBJ1-2, with D possibly TRBD1 on 5 matching bases. CDR1 is MNHNS, CDR2 SASEGT, per germline. The V end lost 1 base, the J end lost 12 bases, and 15 bases lay between the germline ends. The CDR3 totals 13 residues. CDR3 DNA: TGTGCCAGCAGTGAAGGCAGGGCGCCCATGAACACCTTC. Translated: CASSEGRAPMNTF.

V usage is TRBV13 and J usage is TRBJ2-3; 8 nucleotides agree with TRBD1. Trimming cost V 6 bases and J 5 bases; bases outside gene matches: 7. Germline V gene sequence: CDR1 PRHDT, CDR2 FYEKMQ (reference sequence). There are 14 residues in the CDR3. The CDR3 protein is CASSLQGALDTQYF. The DNA for the CDR3 is TGTGCCAGCAGTTTGCAGGGGGCCTTAGATACGCAGTATTTT. The whole variable domain, remainder taken from reference TRBV13 and TRBJ2-3, is AAGVIQSPRHLIKEKRETATLKCYPIPRHDTVYWYQQGPGQDPQFLISFYEKMQSDKGSIPDRFSAQQFSDYHSELNMSSLELGDSALYFCASSLQGALDTQYFGPGTRLTVL.

This clone was seen a few times. The chain recombines TRBV7-2 with TRBJ2-1; tentatively, D is TRBD1 or TRBD2 (5 bases each). The length of the CDR3 is 16 residues. Germline-derived CDR1 and CDR2 are SGHTA and FQGNSA. Trimming removed 2 bases at V and 1 base at J, with 12 bases between. The CDR3 nucleotides are TGTGCCAGCAGCTTAAGCAGGGACCCATCCTACAATGAGCAGTTCTTC. Its protein is CASSLSRDPSYNEQFF. The full variable domain, completed using reference TRBV7-2 and TRBJ2-1, is GAGVSQSPSNKVTEKGKDVELRCDPISGHTALYWYRQSLGQGLEFLIYFQGNSAPDKSGLPSDRFSAERTGGSVSTLTIQRTQQEDSAVYLCASSLSRDPSYNEQFFGPGTRLTVL.